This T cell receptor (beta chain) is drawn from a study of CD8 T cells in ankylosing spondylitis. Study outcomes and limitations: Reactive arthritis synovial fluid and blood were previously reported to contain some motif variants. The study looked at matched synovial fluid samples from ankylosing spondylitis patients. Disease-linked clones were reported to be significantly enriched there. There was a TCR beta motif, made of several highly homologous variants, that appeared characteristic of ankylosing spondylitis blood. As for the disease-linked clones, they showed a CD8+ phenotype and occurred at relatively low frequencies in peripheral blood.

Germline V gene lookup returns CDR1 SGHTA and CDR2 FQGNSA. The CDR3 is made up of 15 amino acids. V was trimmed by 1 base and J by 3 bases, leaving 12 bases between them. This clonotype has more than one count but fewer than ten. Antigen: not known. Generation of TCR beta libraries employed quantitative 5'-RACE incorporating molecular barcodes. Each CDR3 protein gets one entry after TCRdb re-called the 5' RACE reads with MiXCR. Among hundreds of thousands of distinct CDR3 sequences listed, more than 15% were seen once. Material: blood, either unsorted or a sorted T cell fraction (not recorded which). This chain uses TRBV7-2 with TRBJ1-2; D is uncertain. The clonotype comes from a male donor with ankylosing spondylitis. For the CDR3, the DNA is TGTGCCAGCAGCTTAGAGGACCGACGGCACTATGGCTACACCTTC. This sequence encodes CASSLEDRRHYGYTF. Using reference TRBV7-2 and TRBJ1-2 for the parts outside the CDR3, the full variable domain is GAGVSQSPSNKVTEKGKDVELRCDPISGHTALYWYRQSLGQGLEFLIYFQGNSAPDKSGLPSDRFSAERTGGSVSTLTIQRTQQEDSAVYLCASSLEDRRHYGYTFGSGTRLTVV.